This T cell receptor (beta chain) was recorded in a study of T cells expressing NK-cell markers. Study-level information: Seven donors tested HCMV-seropositive and one tested seronegative among the eight sequenced.

With the 5' RACE reads reprocessed, TCRdb shows one record per CDR3 protein and no DNA. The listing contains roughly 390,000 distinct CDR3 sequences. This CDR3 has 13 residues. Germline V gene data show CDR1 as SGHKS and CDR2 as YYEKEE (reference sequence). Whole-study results and caveats: In about six donors, dominant CD3+CD56+NKG2C+ clonotypes ranked among the top 10 CD8+ clonotypes.

For this clonotype: The antigen is not known.

The clonotype comes from a man aged 18 to 69 in good health. The rearrangement links TRBV5-5 to TRBJ2-7. Sequenced: blood T cells: a sorted CD56 or NKG2C T cell subset, CD4+ or CD8+ T cells, or bulk PBMC T cells (not recorded which). The CDR3 is CASSKRNFYEQYF.